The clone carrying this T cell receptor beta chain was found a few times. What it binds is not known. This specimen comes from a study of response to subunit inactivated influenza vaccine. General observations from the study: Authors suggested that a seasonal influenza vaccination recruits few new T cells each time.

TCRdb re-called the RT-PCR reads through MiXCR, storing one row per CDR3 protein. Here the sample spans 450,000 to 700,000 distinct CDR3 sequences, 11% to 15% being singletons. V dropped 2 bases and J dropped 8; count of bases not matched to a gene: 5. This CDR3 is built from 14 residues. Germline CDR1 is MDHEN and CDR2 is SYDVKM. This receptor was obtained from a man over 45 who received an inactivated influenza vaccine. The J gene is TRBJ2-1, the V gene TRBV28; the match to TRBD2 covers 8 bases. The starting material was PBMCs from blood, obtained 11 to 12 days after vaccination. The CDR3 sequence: CASSLGGGFYEQFF. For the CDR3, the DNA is TGTGCCAGCAGTTTAGGCGGGGGGTTCTATGAGCAGTTCTTC.